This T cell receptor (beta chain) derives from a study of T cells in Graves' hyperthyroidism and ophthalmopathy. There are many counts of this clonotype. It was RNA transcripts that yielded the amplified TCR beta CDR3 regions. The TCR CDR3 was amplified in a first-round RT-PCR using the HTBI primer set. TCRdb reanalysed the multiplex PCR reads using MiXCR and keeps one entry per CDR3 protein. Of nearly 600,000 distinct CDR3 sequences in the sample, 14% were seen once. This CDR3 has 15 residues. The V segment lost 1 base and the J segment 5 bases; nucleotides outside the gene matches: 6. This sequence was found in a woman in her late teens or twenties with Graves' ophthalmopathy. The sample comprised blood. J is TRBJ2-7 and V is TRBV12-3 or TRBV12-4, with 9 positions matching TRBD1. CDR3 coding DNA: TGTGCCAGCAGTTTAGTAGGGGACAGGGAGAACGAGCAGTACTTC. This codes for CASSLVGDRENEQYF.